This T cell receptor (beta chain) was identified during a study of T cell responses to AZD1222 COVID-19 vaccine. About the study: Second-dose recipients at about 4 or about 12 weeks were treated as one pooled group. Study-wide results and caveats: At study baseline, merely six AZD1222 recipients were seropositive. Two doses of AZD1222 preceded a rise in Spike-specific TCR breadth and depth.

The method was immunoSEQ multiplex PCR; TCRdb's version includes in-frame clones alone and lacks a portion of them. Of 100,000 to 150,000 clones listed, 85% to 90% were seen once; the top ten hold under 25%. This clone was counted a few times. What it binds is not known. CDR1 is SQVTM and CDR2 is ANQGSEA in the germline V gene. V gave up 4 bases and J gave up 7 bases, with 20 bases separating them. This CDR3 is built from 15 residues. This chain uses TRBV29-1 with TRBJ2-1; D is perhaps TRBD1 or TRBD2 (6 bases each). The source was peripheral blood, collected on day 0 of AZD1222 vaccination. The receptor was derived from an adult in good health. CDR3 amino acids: CSVGLMGGGRNEQFF. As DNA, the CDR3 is TGCAGCGTTGGATTGATGGGGGGCGGTCGGAATGAGCAGTTCTTC.